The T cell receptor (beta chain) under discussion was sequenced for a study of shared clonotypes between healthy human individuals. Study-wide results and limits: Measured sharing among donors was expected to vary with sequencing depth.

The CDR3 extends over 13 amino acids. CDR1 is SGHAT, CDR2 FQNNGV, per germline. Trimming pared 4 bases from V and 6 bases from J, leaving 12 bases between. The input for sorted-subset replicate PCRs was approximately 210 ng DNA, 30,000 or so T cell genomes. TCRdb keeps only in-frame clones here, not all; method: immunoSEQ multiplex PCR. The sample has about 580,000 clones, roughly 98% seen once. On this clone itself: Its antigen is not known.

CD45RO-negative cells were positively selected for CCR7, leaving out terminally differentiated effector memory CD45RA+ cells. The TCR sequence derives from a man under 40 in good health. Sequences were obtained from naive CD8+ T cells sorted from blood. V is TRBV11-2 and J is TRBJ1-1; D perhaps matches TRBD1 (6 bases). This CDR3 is CASSSQQGAEAFF. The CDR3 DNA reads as TGTGCCAGCAGCTCACAACAGGGCGCTGAAGCTTTCTTT.